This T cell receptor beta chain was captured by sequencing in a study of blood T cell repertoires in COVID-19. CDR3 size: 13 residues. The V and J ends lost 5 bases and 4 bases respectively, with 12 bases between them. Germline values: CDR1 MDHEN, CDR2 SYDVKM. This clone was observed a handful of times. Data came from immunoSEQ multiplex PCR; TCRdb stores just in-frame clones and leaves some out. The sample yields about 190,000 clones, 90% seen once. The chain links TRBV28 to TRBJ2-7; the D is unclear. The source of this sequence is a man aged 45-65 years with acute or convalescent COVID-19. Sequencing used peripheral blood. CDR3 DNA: TGTGCCAGCAGTATCAGGTCCGGTTACGAGCAGTACTTC. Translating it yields CASSIRSGYEQYF.